The 32 T cell receptor beta chains presented below share a single source sample, sequenced in a study of shared clonotypes between healthy human individuals. Some clones are missing from TCRdb's copy, which holds only in-frame ones; the method was immunoSEQ multiplex PCR. Among 1,500,000 or so clones listed, about 98.5% were seen once. The sequencing sample was made of naive CD4+ T cells sorted from blood. The subset denotes: CD45RA+ positively selected. These TCRs come from a man in his thirties or forties in good health.

The V and J genes are TRBV7-9 and TRBJ2-1; TRBD2 agrees at 15 bases. Germline assignment: CDR1 SEHNR and CDR2 FQNEAQ (reference sequence). The CDR3 totals 18 residues. V shed 1 base and J 5 bases; nucleotides not matched to a gene: 6. CDR3 DNA: TGTGCCAGCAGCTTAGGGGGACTAGCGGGAGGCTGGGACAATGAGCAGTTCTTC. Amino acid sequence: CASSLGGLAGGWDNEQFF.

This clone has only one observation. This chain uses TRBV7-9 with TRBJ2-3; TRBD1 might be the D (6 bases). The germline V gene has CDR1 SEHNR and CDR2 FQNEAQ (reference sequence). Trimming pared 7 bases from V and 8 bases from J, leaving 19 bases between. The CDR3 is 14 residues long. The CDR3 loop reads CASKRGSSVGTQYF. CDR3 nucleotides: TGTGCCAGCAAGAGGGGGTCGAGTGTCGGTACGCAGTATTTT.

The V and J genes are TRBV18 and TRBJ1-1, with D unresolved. Germline values: CDR1 KGHSH, CDR2 LQKENI. V lost 3 bases and J 4 bases, leaving 12 bases between the germline ends. CDR3 length equals 14 residues. CDR3 region: CASSPDLSGTEAFF. Written as DNA, the CDR3 is TGTGCCAGCTCACCTGATCTCTCGGGCACTGAAGCTTTCTTT.

J is TRBJ1-5 and V is TRBV19, with 7 positions matching TRBD1. CDR3 length: 18 amino acids. CDR1 is LNHDA, CDR2 SQIVND, per germline (reference sequence). The V segment lost 3 bases and the J segment 2 bases; nucleotides outside the gene matches: 13. In nucleotides, the CDR3 is TGTGCCAGTAGTATCGGACAGGCCAGGGTGGTTGGCAATCAGCCCCAGCATTTT. As protein: CASSIGQARVVGNQPQHF.

In regard to this clone: The junction departs from the called germline gene at one end, perhaps through a read error. Within the sample, other DNA sequences also encode this same CDR3. The rearrangement uses TRBV7-8 and TRBJ2-7, with D unresolved. The CDR3 has 15 residues. In germline, CDR1 is SGHVS, CDR2 FQNEAQ. For the CDR3, the DNA is TGTGCTAGCAGCCCCCTATCAGTGTCCTCCTACGAGCAGTACTTC. Its protein is CASSPLSVSSYEQYF.

The CDR3 bases are TGTGCCAGCAGCGTAGGCATAGCGGGAATAGGCACAGATACGCAGTATTTT. This codes for CASSVGIAGIGTDTQYF. The rearrangement uses TRBV9 and TRBJ2-3; TRBD2 aligns across 8 bases. Losses at the gene ends were 0 bases for V and 1 base for J; bases not matched to a gene: 7. Germline CDR1 is SGDLS and CDR2 is YYNGEE. This CDR3 has 17 amino acids.

This CDR3 reads CASSFSQGAGETQYF. The CDR3 DNA follows: TGTGCCAGCAGCTTCTCACAGGGGGCGGGAGAGACCCAGTACTTC. V is TRBV7-8 and J is TRBJ2-5; 9 nucleotides match TRBD1. J was trimmed by 4 bases and V by 3 bases; bases with no gene match: 6. The germline gives CDR1 SGHVS, CDR2 FQNEAQ. The CDR3 covers 15 residues.

The rearrangement links TRBV30 to TRBJ2-3; 10 bases agree with TRBD2. V shed 2 bases, J shed 4 bases, and the junction held 3 bases outside the gene matches. Germline lookup yields CDR1 GTSNPN and CDR2 SVGIG (reference sequence). This CDR3 has 14 amino acids. CDR3 nucleotide sequence: TGTGCCTGGAGTCGGGGACTAGCGTCAGATACGCAGTATTTT. Translating it yields CAWSRGLASDTQYF. The whole variable domain, remainder taken from reference TRBV30 and TRBJ2-3, is SQTIHQWPATLVQPVGSPLSLECTVEGTSNPNLYWYRQAAGRGLQLLFYSVGIGQISSEVPQNLSASRPQDRQFILSSKKLLLSDSGFYLCAWSRGLASDTQYFGPGTRLTVL.

The rearrangement links TRBV11-3 to TRBJ1-1; 8 bases fit TRBD1. The CDR3 is 14 residues long. The V segment lost 4 bases and the J segment 6 bases; nucleotides outside the gene matches: 7. Germline loops: CDR1 SGHNT, CDR2 YENEEA. CDR3 sequence reads: CASSSSGGRAEAFF. CDR3 nucleotides: TGTGCCAGCAGCTCGTCAGGGGGCCGGGCTGAAGCTTTCTTT. Complete variable domain (other parts from reference TRBV11-3 and TRBJ1-1): EAGVVQSPRYKIIEKKQPVAFWCNPISGHNTLYWYLQNLGQGPELLIRYENEEAVDDSQLPKDRFSAERLKGVDSTLKIQPAELGDSAVYLCASSSSGGRAEAFFGQGTRLTVV.

This chain connects TRBV2 to TRBJ2-7; no definite D call. The CDR3 extends over 11 amino acids. V was pared by 4 bases and J by 5 bases, with 6 bases between. The germline V gene has CDR1 SNHLY and CDR2 FYNNEI. Written as DNA, the CDR3 is TGTGCCAGCAGTGTATTTAACGAGCAGTACTTC. As protein: CASSVFNEQYF.

The chain uses TRBV7-2 and TRBJ1-4; 7 bases line up with TRBD1. The V gene end was trimmed by 4 bases and the J gene end by 9 bases; junction bases not matched to a gene: 8. This CDR3 is 14 amino acids long. Germline values: CDR1 SGHTA, CDR2 FQGNSA. The CDR3 spells CASSSDRTLQKLFF. The DNA for the CDR3 is TGTGCCAGCAGCTCGGACAGGACCCTACAAAAACTGTTTTTT.

The rearrangement joins TRBV28 to TRBJ2-3, with D unclear. V lost 3 bases, J lost 0 bases, and 10 bases lay in between. This CDR3 is built from 15 residues. Germline lookup yields CDR1 MDHEN and CDR2 SYDVKM. CDR3 in amino acids: CASSFTLQSTDTQYF. The CDR3 region has the DNA TGTGCCAGCAGTTTCACCCTCCAAAGCACAGATACGCAGTATTTT. Looking up the rest from reference TRBV28 and TRBJ2-3 gives the full variable domain: DVKVTQSSRYLVKRTGEKVFLECVQDMDHENMFWYRQDPGLGLRLIYFSYDVKMKEKGDIPEGYSVSREKKERFSLILESASTNQTSMYLCASSFTLQSTDTQYFGPGTRLTVL.

This sequence joins TRBV7-2 and TRBJ2-2; 12 bases line up with TRBD2. Germline CDR1 reads SGHTA; CDR2 reads FQGNSA. With 5 bases clipped from V and 6 bases from J, the junction kept 4 bases outside the gene matches. The CDR3 runs to 15 residues. CDR3 loop: CASSQTSGRPGELFF. The CDR3 nucleotides read TGTGCCAGCAGCCAGACTAGCGGGAGACCCGGGGAGCTGTTTTTT.

The V and J genes are TRBV4-2 and TRBJ2-1, with D unresolved. CDR3 length equals 16 residues. V lost 1 base and J lost 6, with 16 bases in between. Germline loops: CDR1 LGHNA, CDR2 YNFKEQ. The CDR3, as DNA: TGTGCCAGCAGCCAAGTAGTGAGAGACGGGTCCAATGAGCAGTTCTTC. It translates to CASSQVVRDGSNEQFF.

V usage is TRBV5-6 and J usage is TRBJ1-1, with TRBD1 identical over 11 bases. The J segment lost 5 bases and the V segment lost 1 base, leaving 4 bases of the junction unmatched. CDR3 length: 15 residues. The germline V gene encodes CDR1 SGHDT and CDR2 YYEEEE. The CDR3 nucleotides read TGTGCCAGCAGCTTGAGAGGACAGGGGGCTACTGAAGCTTTCTTT. Its protein is CASSLRGQGATEAFF.

This chain connects TRBV5-6 to TRBJ2-5; no definite D call. Germline V gene lookup returns CDR1 SGHDT and CDR2 YYEEEE. V was pared by 4 bases and J by 1 base, with 11 bases between. The CDR3 is made up of 14 amino acids. The CDR3 sequence is CASSVTVLQETQYF. DNA of the CDR3: TGTGCCAGCAGCGTGACGGTTCTCCAAGAGACCCAGTACTTC.

The chain couples TRBV6-1 to TRBJ2-7, with D possibly matching TRBD2 (6 bases). Germline V lookup: CDR1 MNHNS, CDR2 SASEGT. There are 15 residues in the CDR3. V was pared by 6 bases and J by 2 bases, with 17 bases between. CDR3 amino acids: CASRAGIAVTYEQYF. CDR3 coding DNA: TGTGCCAGCAGGGCGGGGATAGCGGTTACCTACGAGCAGTACTTC.

The gene calls are TRBV9 and TRBJ2-7, with 7 bases matching TRBD2. Germline V gene data show CDR1 as SGDLS and CDR2 as YYNGEE. The CDR3 has 15 amino acids. V lost 1 base, J lost 5 bases, and 9 bases stayed unmatched. The DNA for the CDR3 is TGTGCCAGCAGCGTAATGCAGGGAGGGTACGACGAGCAGTACTTC. Translated: CASSVMQGGYDEQYF.

Regarding this clone: Other DNA sequences in the sample encode the same CDR3. The chain uses TRBV5-1 and TRBJ1-3, with TRBD1 matching over 8 bases. This CDR3 region has 15 residues. Germline assignment: CDR1 SGHRS and CDR2 YFSETQ. The trim removed 0 bases at V and 2 bases at J, leaving 1 base unmatched. The CDR3 loop is CASSLGQGTGNTIYF. The DNA for the CDR3 is TGCGCCAGCAGCTTGGGACAGGGGACTGGAAACACCATATATTTT.

Comments on this clone: The same CDR3 can be traced to other DNA sequences in this sample. This chain joins TRBV5-4 and TRBJ2-7; 7 bases map to TRBD2. V dropped 3 bases and J dropped 0; count of bases not matched to a gene: 6. Germline CDR1 reads SGHNT; CDR2 reads YYREEE (reference sequence). The CDR3 runs to 15 residues. In DNA, the CDR3 is TGTGCCAGCAGCTCACCGGGACTAAGCTCCTACGAGCAGTACTTC. Its protein product is CASSSPGLSSYEQYF.

The genes are TRBV28 and TRBJ1-1, with D maybe TRBD1 (6 bases). CDR1 and CDR2 from the germline V gene are MDHEN and SYDVKM. V shed 8 bases and J shed 5 bases, with 15 bases lying between them. The CDR3 is 13 amino acids. The CDR3 DNA is TGTGCCAGCGGAGGGGGGTCACGGACTGAAGCTTTCTTT. It is translated as CASGGGSRTEAFF.

The chain couples TRBV19 to TRBJ1-5, with D perhaps matching TRBD1 (6 bases). V lost 9 bases and J 0 bases, leaving 15 bases between the germline ends. CDR3 length: 15 residues. Germline V lookup: CDR1 LNHDA, CDR2 SQIVND (reference sequence). The CDR3 protein is CASNTGSFSNQPQHF. The CDR3, as DNA: TGTGCCAGCAACACAGGGTCTTTTAGCAATCAGCCCCAGCATTTT.

V is TRBV7-8 and J is TRBJ2-7, with 9 bases lining up with TRBD1. The CDR3 runs 15 residues. V shed 3 bases and J 4 bases; nucleotides not matched to a gene: 7. The germline gives CDR1 SGHVS, CDR2 FQNEAQ. CDR3 sequence (DNA): TGTGCCAGCAGCTTTCAAGGGACAGGGCTTTACGAGCAGTACTTC. As protein: CASSFQGTGLYEQYF.

This sequence joins TRBV2 and TRBJ2-7; 10 positions match TRBD1. V shed 5 bases, J shed 0 bases, and the junction held 4 bases outside the gene matches. The CDR3 loop spans 15 amino acids. In germline, CDR1 is SNHLY, CDR2 FYNNEI. The CDR3: CASSRDRGSSYEQYF. CDR3 in DNA: TGTGCCAGCAGTCGGGACAGGGGTAGCTCCTACGAGCAGTACTTC. The full variable domain, its missing parts supplied by reference TRBV2 and TRBJ2-7, is EPEVTQTPSHQVTQMGQEVILRCVPISNHLYFYWYRQILGQKVEFLVSFYNNEISEKSEIFDDQFSVERPDGSNFTLKIRSTKLEDSAMYFCASSRDRGSSYEQYFGPGTRLTVT.

Concerning this clone: The sample contains more than one DNA sequence encoding this CDR3. This chain links TRBV7-2 with TRBJ1-5; 7 bases are shared with TRBD1. There are 13 residues in the CDR3. CDR1 is SGHTA, CDR2 FQGNSA, per germline. The J segment lost 6 bases and the V segment lost 5 bases, leaving 4 bases of the junction unmatched. The CDR3 here is CASSLTGSQPQHF. CDR3 in DNA: TGTGCCAGCAGCCTGACAGGGAGTCAGCCCCAGCATTTT.

The rearrangement joins TRBV27 to TRBJ2-7; D perhaps matches TRBD1 (6 bases). Trimming left V 5 bases short and J 2 bases short, with 13 bases between. The CDR3 contains 14 residues. CDR1 and CDR2 (germline): MNHEY, SMNVEV (reference sequence). CDR3 residues: CASSAGHRAYEQYF. The CDR3 nucleotides are TGTGCCAGCAGTGCGGGTCACAGGGCCTACGAGCAGTACTTC.

This chain uses TRBV5-1 with TRBJ2-1; 7 nucleotides align to TRBD1. This CDR3 is 14 amino acids long. The germline V gene has CDR1 SGHRS and CDR2 YFSETQ. V was pared by 5 bases and J by 2 bases, with 4 bases of the junction left unmatched. In nucleotides, the CDR3 is TGCGCCAGCAGTCCGGGACAGACCTACAATGAGCAGTTCTTC. Protein sequence: CASSPGQTYNEQFF.

This chain uses TRBV7-2 with TRBJ2-3; D remains ambiguous. Per the germline V gene, CDR1 is SGHTA and CDR2 is FQGNSA. The V gene lost 5 bases and the J gene lost 2 bases, with 11 bases spanning the gap. CDR3 size: 14 residues. CDR3 nucleotide sequence: TGTGCCAGCAGCAGGATCCTAACCACAGATACGCAGTATTTT. Translated: CASSRILTTDTQYF.

This sequence joins TRBV4-1 and TRBJ2-2; D remains ambiguous. The CDR3 has 17 residues. Germline lookup yields CDR1 MGHRA and CDR2 YSYEKL. V was clipped by 0 bases and J by 0 bases, with 11 bases between them. The CDR3 sequence is CASSQEYQGANTGELFF. Written as DNA, the CDR3 is TGCGCCAGCAGCCAAGAGTATCAAGGAGCGAACACCGGGGAGCTGTTTTTT.

J is TRBJ2-2 and V is TRBV7-9; the D gene is possibly TRBD2 (6 bases). CDR1 is SEHNR, CDR2 FQNEAQ, per germline (reference sequence). The CDR3 contains 15 residues. The V gene lost 5 bases and the J gene lost 4 bases, with 14 bases spanning the gap. CDR3 region: CASSTPRGVTGELFF. Here the CDR3 DNA reads TGTGCCAGCAGCACCCCGCGGGGTGTCACCGGGGAGCTGTTTTTT.

This chain links TRBV27 with TRBJ2-7; D remains ambiguous. This CDR3 has 14 amino acids. The V gene's germline CDR1 is MNHEY and CDR2 SMNVEV (reference sequence). The V and J ends lost 3 bases and 0 bases respectively, with 9 bases between them. CDR3 bases: TGTGCCAGCAGTTTTGGGGTCCCCTCCTACGAGCAGTACTTC. It specifies CASSFGVPSYEQYF.

V usage is TRBV10-3 and J usage is TRBJ2-5, with D unclear. This CDR3 is built from 14 residues. V lost 4 bases to trimming and J lost 2 bases, with 11 bases between them. Germline V gene lookup returns CDR1 ENHRY and CDR2 SYGVKD. The CDR3 DNA reads TGTGCCATCAGTGGGTGGAGTGGGCAAGAGACCCAGTACTTC. This encodes CAISGWSGQETQYF.